This TCR beta chain appears in the sequencing data of a study of cytomegalovirus exposure and HLA in healthy donors. With respect to this clone: Its target is unknown.

Points from the study as a whole: Being productive about 90% or about 30% of the time was typical of most TCR beta V segments in an earlier analysis.

V gave up 5 bases and J gave up 1 base; unmatched junction bases: 18. Germline CDR1 reads MDHEN; CDR2 reads SYDVKM. The CDR3 consists of 19 residues. Primers for the PCR totalled 60 Vbeta and 13 Jbeta. This table comes from immunoSEQ multiplex PCR, and its TCRdb copy is limited to in-frame clones, with some not included. The table shows about 170,000 clones, with 55% to 65% occurring only once. The sequence derives from a man aged 40-49 years in good health and CMV-seronegative. This chain links TRBV28 with TRBJ2-7; 9 nucleotides align to TRBD2. Sequenced material: PBMCs. For the CDR3, the DNA is TGTGCCAGCAGTCTCCCACTAGCGGGCCCCGTGCCCCGATCCTACGAGCAGTACTTC. This translates into CASSLPLAGPVPRSYEQYF.